Following are 28 T cell receptor beta chains from one sample sequenced in a study of T-cell reconstitution after alpha-beta-depleted transplantation in children. Unique molecular identifiers were incorporated when the TCRbeta library was constructed. TCRdb re-called the PCR reads with MiXCR, one entry per CDR3 protein. The data show about 980,000 distinct CDR3 sequences, about 29% seen once. This specimen was PBMCs, mostly from graft donor cells, taken 360 days after TCRalphabeta/CD19-depleted stem cell transplant. The source is a boy younger than two who had a stem cell transplant for SCID, so the T cells may come from the graft donor.

The chain uses TRBV4-3 and TRBJ2-1, with 7 bases identical to TRBD2. The germline CDR1 and CDR2 sequences are LGHNA and YSLEER. This CDR3 is 17 amino acids long. V lost 0 bases to trimming and J lost 2 bases; unmatched junction nucleotides: 7. This CDR3 reads CASSQELGTTTYNEQFF. The CDR3 nucleotides are TGCGCCAGCAGCCAAGAATTGGGGACTACCACCTACAATGAGCAGTTCTTC.

V and J are TRBV4-3 and TRBJ1-1; 9 bases agree with TRBD1. The CDR3 length is 18 residues. Germline V lookup: CDR1 LGHNA, CDR2 YSLEER. V gave up 0 bases and J gave up 1 base; unmatched junction bases: 9. CDR3 residues: CASSQDRPGTGRNTEAFF. The CDR3 nucleotides are TGCGCCAGCAGCCAAGATCGCCCCGGGACAGGGAGGAACACTGAAGCTTTCTTT.

The sample holds a few counts of this clonotype. This sequence joins TRBV28 and TRBJ2-6; TRBD1 is a possible D gene (6 bases). The V end was cut by 6 bases, the J end by 2 bases, with 11 bases between. Germline CDR1 is MDHEN and CDR2 is SYDVKM. The CDR3 runs to 15 residues. The DNA of the CDR3 is TGTGCCAGCAGGCACACAGGGACTGGGGCCAACGTCCTGACTTTC. It codes for CASRHTGTGANVLTF.

This clonotype was found a few times. The chain recombines TRBV6-5 with TRBJ2-7; no clear D. The CDR3 has 14 amino acids. CDR1 is MNHEY, CDR2 SVGAGI, per germline. Trimming removed 0 bases from V and 0 bases from J, with 6 bases in between. The CDR3 region has the DNA TGTGCCAGCAGTTACTCGGCAAGCTCCTACGAGCAGTACTTC. This translates into CASSYSASSYEQYF.

The V call is TRBV12-3 or TRBV12-4, the J call TRBJ1-4; 10 bases align to TRBD1. This CDR3 is built from 17 residues. Trimming cost V 5 bases and J 6 bases; bases outside gene matches: 12. Here the CDR3 reads CASSPLWGTGADEKLFF. As DNA, the CDR3 is TGTGCCAGCAGTCCCCTTTGGGGGACAGGGGCGGATGAAAAACTGTTTTTT.

The rearrangement uses TRBV4-1 and TRBJ2-3; possible D gene TRBD2, 6 bases. Trimming removed 0 bases at V and 0 bases at J, with 13 bases between. The germline V gene has CDR1 MGHRA and CDR2 YSYEKL. This CDR3 is built from 17 residues. The CDR3 region is CASSQDPGGSSTDTQYF. The DNA for the CDR3 is TGCGCCAGCAGCCAAGACCCCGGGGGTTCGAGCACAGATACGCAGTATTTT.

The gene calls are TRBV12-3 or TRBV12-4 and TRBJ1-2; TRBD1 might be the D (5 bases). The V and J ends lost 5 bases and 2 bases respectively, with 15 bases between them. This CDR3 contains 15 residues. The CDR3 protein is CASSPVRTSNYGYTF. The CDR3 nucleotides are TGTGCCAGCAGTCCCGTACGGACATCCAACTATGGCTACACCTTC.

The J gene is TRBJ2-3, the V gene TRBV11-2; a weak D match, TRBD1 (6 bases). Trimming stripped 1 base from V and 7 bases from J, with 12 bases between. Germline V gives CDR1 SGHAT, CDR2 FQNNGV. This CDR3 spans 14 amino acids. CDR3 residues: CASSLGPGVNTQYF. The CDR3 coding sequence is TGTGCCAGCAGCTTAGGGCCAGGGGTAAATACGCAGTATTTT.

The count of this clonotype is one. The chain uses TRBV3-1 and TRBJ2-2, with D hard to call. The CDR3 length is 16 residues. Germline assignment: CDR1 LGHDT and CDR2 YNNKEL (reference sequence). Trimming cost V 1 base and J 0 bases, with 9 bases left between them. The CDR3 sequence: CASSQVVVTNTGELFF. Here the CDR3 DNA reads TGTGCCAGCAGCCAAGTCGTAGTGACGAACACCGGGGAGCTGTTTTTT.

This chain connects TRBV29-1 to TRBJ1-1; tentative D call: TRBD1 (5 bases). Germline V gene sequence: CDR1 SQVTM, CDR2 ANQGSEA. The CDR3 contains 14 residues. V was shortened by 6 bases and J by 4 bases, with 18 bases between the two germline ends. The CDR3: CSVTTGVLATEAFF. Written as DNA, the CDR3 is TGCAGCGTCACTACGGGGGTCTTGGCCACTGAAGCTTTCTTT.

The V gene is TRBV29-1, the J gene TRBJ1-3; D not certain. V lost 3 bases to trimming and J lost 2 bases, with 2 bases between them. Germline V gene data show CDR1 as SQVTM and CDR2 as ANQGSEA. There are 11 residues in the CDR3. As DNA, the CDR3 is TGCAGCGTTGAGGCTGGAAACACCATATATTTT. Its translation: CSVEAGNTIYF.

The V gene is TRBV3-1, the J gene TRBJ2-3; 7 nucleotides agree with TRBD2. Germline V gene lookup returns CDR1 LGHDT and CDR2 YNNKEL (reference sequence). J lost 2 bases, V lost 4 bases, and 9 bases had no gene match. The CDR3 covers 16 residues. The CDR3 nucleotides are TGTGCCAGCAGCCGGTATGCCGGGACTACCACAGATACGCAGTATTTT. It yields the protein CASSRYAGTTTDTQYF.

This clonotype was detected a few times. The gene calls are TRBV15 and TRBJ2-1, with D perhaps assigned TRBD1 or TRBD2 (5 bases each). Germline CDR1 LNHNV, CDR2 YYDKDF (reference sequence). CDR3 length: 14 residues. The V end was cut by 0 bases, the J end by 8 bases, with 11 bases between. The CDR3 sequence: CATSRDPGRDEQFF. CDR3 in DNA: TGTGCCACCAGCAGAGATCCAGGGAGAGATGAGCAGTTCTTC.

This clonotype was seen a few times. The chain joins TRBV5-1 to TRBJ1-2; no reliable D call. Per the germline V gene, CDR1 is SGHRS and CDR2 is YFSETQ. This CDR3 is 14 amino acids long. Between the trimmed V and J ends, which lost 1 base and 8 bases, there was a span of 15 bases. In DNA form, the CDR3 reads TGCGCCAGCAGCTTGCTCGAGACCCGGAGCGGCTACACCTTC. Its translation is CASSLLETRSGYTF.

The chain employs TRBV24-1 and TRBJ1-2; no clear D. Trimming removed 2 bases at V and 3 bases at J, with 21 bases between. Germline CDR1 reads KGHDR; CDR2 reads SFDVKD. The CDR3 sequence is 18 residues long. CDR3 in amino acids: CATSDSGTRFETYYGYTF. CDR3 bases: TGTGCCACCAGTGATTCAGGAACACGATTTGAGACCTACTATGGCTACACCTTC.

This clonotype was found a few times. The V call is TRBV6-5, the J call TRBJ1-1; D is possibly TRBD1 (6 bases). The CDR3 is made up of 14 amino acids. Trimming cost V 6 bases and J 5 bases, with 16 bases left between them. Germline CDR1 MNHEY, CDR2 SVGAGI. CDR3 protein: CASSYRVERTEAFF. The CDR3 bases are TGTGCCAGCAGCTACAGGGTAGAGAGAACTGAAGCTTTCTTT.

The chain is built from TRBV5-1 and TRBJ1-1, with D possibly being TRBD1 (5 bases). Germline V gene data show CDR1 as SGHRS and CDR2 as YFSETQ. CDR3 length: 13 residues. The V gene lost 3 bases and the J gene lost 6 bases, with 12 bases spanning the gap. The CDR3 sequence: CASSSTRDSEAFF. The CDR3 nucleotides are TGCGCCAGCAGCTCTACGAGGGACTCTGAAGCTTTCTTT.

The chain carries TRBV5-1 and TRBJ2-3; 8 bases map to TRBD2. The CDR3 extends over 16 amino acids. V dropped 2 bases and J dropped 6; count of bases not matched to a gene: 11. Per the germline V gene, CDR1 is SGHRS and CDR2 is YFSETQ. The CDR3: CASSLNPRGAIDTQYF. In DNA form, the CDR3 reads TGCGCCAGCAGCTTAAATCCGCGGGGGGCCATCGATACGCAGTATTTT.

The chain has TRBV12-3 or TRBV12-4 and TRBJ1-2; the match to TRBD1 covers 10 bases. There are 15 residues in the CDR3. Losses at the gene ends were 7 bases for V and 6 bases for J; bases not matched to a gene: 11. Written as DNA, the CDR3 is TGTGCCAGCATGGAGCCGGGACAGGGGTATCATGGCTACACCTTC. Residues: CASMEPGQGYHGYTF.

V and J are TRBV29-1 and TRBJ2-4; tentatively, D is TRBD1 (5 bases). Germline V gives CDR1 SQVTM, CDR2 ANQGSEA. This CDR3 has 14 amino acids. Between the trimmed V and J ends, which lost 4 bases and 5 bases, there was a span of 15 bases. CDR3: CSVAARAGQNIQYF. CDR3 sequence (DNA): TGCAGCGTTGCGGCCAGGGCCGGCCAAAACATTCAGTACTTC.

This chain links TRBV19 with TRBJ2-4, with 7 bases identical to TRBD1. CDR3 length: 18 residues. Germline-derived CDR1 and CDR2 are LNHDA and SQIVND (reference sequence). Trimming removed 3 bases from V and 1 base from J; junction bases left unmatched: 12. The CDR3 DNA reads as TGTGCCAGTAGTATCCCGGCAGGGGGAAGGGGGGCCAAAAACATTCAGTACTTC. It codes for CASSIPAGGRGAKNIQYF.

V is TRBV12-3 or TRBV12-4 and J is TRBJ2-2; 7 positions match TRBD1. The CDR3 runs 17 residues. V gave up 5 bases and J gave up 4 bases; unmatched junction bases: 13. CDR3: CASSLSDRVFFTGELFF. The CDR3 bases are TGTGCCAGCAGTCTCTCAGACAGGGTCTTCTTCACCGGGGAGCTGTTTTTT.

This clonotype has just a few counts. The chain employs TRBV5-1 and TRBJ1-4; 7 positions agree with TRBD1. This CDR3 contains 14 residues. CDR1 is SGHRS and CDR2 is YFSETQ in the germline V gene. J was trimmed by 5 bases and V by 2 bases; bases with no gene match: 3. In DNA form, the CDR3 reads TGCGCCAGCAGCTTCGGGACAGTGAATGAAAAACTGTTTTTT. Translating gives CASSFGTVNEKLFF.

This clonotype has only one observation. In nucleotides, the CDR3 is TGTGCCAGCAGCTTTTCACTAACAGGGGCCCTCTCCTACGAGCAGTACTTC. Translation: CASSFSLTGALSYEQYF. The gene calls are TRBV5-5 and TRBJ2-7, with 7 bases identical to TRBD1. This CDR3 has 17 amino acids. The germline V gene encodes CDR1 SGHKS and CDR2 YYEKEE (reference sequence). The V gene end was trimmed by 2 bases and the J gene end by 0 bases; junction bases not matched to a gene: 11. Full variable domain (rest looked up from reference TRBV5-5 and TRBJ2-7): DAGVTQSPTHLIKTRGQQVTLRCSPISGHKSVSWYQQVLGQGPQFIFQYYEKEERGRGNFPDRFSARQFPNYSSELNVNALLLGDSALYLCASSFSLTGALSYEQYFGPGTRLTVT.

The chain uses TRBV21-1 and TRBJ1-2; the table gives TRBD1 as D, unverified against the DNA. TRBV21-1 is described as a pseudogene. This CDR3 has 12 residues. The CDR3 nucleotides are TGTGCCAGCAGCCCCCCGGGGTATGGCTACACCTTC. It translates to CASSPPGYGYTF.

This clonotype has more than one count but fewer than ten. The rearrangement uses TRBV29-1 and TRBJ1-4; the D is unclear. V lost 2 bases and J 4 bases, leaving 8 bases between the germline ends. The CDR3 runs 13 residues. Germline assignment: CDR1 SQVTM and CDR2 ANQGSEA. The CDR3: CSVESRFNEKLFF. In DNA, the CDR3 is TGCAGCGTTGAATCCCGGTTTAATGAAAAACTGTTTTTT.

There are a few counts of this clonotype. The rearrangement uses TRBV20-1 and TRBJ2-5; D is unclear. The germline CDR1 and CDR2 sequences are DFQATT and SNEGSKA (reference sequence). Trimming took 0 bases from V and 2 from J, leaving 13 bases between them. The CDR3 has 15 residues. The CDR3 sequence: CSARETPPWQETQYF. DNA for the CDR3: TGCAGTGCTAGAGAGACACCTCCCTGGCAAGAGACCCAGTACTTC.

This chain joins TRBV20-1 and TRBJ2-3, with D maybe TRBD1 (6 bases). Trimming removed 4 bases from V and 0 bases from J, with 20 bases in between. Germline V gene lookup returns CDR1 DFQATT and CDR2 SNEGSKA (reference sequence). This CDR3 spans 17 amino acids. The DNA of the CDR3 is TGCAGTGCTACCGATTTCGGGACACACTATAGCACAGATACGCAGTATTTT. It is translated as CSATDFGTHYSTDTQYF.